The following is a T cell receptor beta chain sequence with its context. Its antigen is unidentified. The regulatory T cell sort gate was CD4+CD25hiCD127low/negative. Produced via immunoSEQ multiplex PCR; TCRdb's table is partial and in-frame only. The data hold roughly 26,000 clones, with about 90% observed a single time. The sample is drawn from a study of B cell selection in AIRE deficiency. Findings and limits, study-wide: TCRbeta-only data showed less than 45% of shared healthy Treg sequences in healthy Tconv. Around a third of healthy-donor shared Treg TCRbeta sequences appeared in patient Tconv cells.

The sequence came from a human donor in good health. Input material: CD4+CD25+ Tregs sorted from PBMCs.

The CDR3 reads CASSPLRNEKLFF. CDR3 sequence (DNA): TGTGCCAGCTCACCACTTAGAAATGAAAAACTGTTTTTT. The chain has TRBV18 and TRBJ1-4; D is undetermined. The CDR3 is 13 amino acids. Trimming removed 1 base from V and 5 bases from J, with 5 bases in between. Germline CDR1 is KGHSH and CDR2 is LQKENI.